This section outlines one TCR beta chain sequence together with its context. The CDR3 is made up of 13 amino acids. Trimming took 1 base from V and 8 from J, leaving 12 bases between them. Germline V gives CDR1 SGHRS, CDR2 YFSETQ. These data originate in a study of blood T cell repertoires in COVID-19. The method was immunoSEQ multiplex PCR; TCRdb's version includes in-frame clones alone and lacks a portion of them. The repertoire holds roughly 140,000 clones, roughly 84% seen once, with roughly 6.2% in the top ten. Sequencing used PBMCs or T cells enriched from blood (not recorded which). V usage is TRBV5-1 and J usage is TRBJ1-2; no clear D. This receptor was taken from a woman aged 50 to 60 who had been exposed to COVID-19. CDR3 nucleotide sequence: TGCGCCAGCAGCTTGACCGACTTCGGGGGCTACACCTTC. It specifies CASSLTDFGGYTF.